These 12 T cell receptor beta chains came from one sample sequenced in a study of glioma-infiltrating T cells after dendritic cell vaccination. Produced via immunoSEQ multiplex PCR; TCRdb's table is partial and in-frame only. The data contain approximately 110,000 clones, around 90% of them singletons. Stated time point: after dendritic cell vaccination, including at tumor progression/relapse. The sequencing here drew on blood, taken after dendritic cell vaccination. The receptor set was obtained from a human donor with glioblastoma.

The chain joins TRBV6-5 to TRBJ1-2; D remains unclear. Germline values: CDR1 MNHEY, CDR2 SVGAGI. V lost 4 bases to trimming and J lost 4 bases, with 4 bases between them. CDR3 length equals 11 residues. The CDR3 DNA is TGTGCCAGCAGTTCTAGCTATGGCTACACCTTC. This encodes CASSSSYGYTF.

CDR3: CASSYFAGANTGELFF. The CDR3 bases are TGTGCCAGCAGTTACTTCGCGGGGGCGAACACCGGGGAGCTGTTTTTT. The chain is built from TRBV6-5 and TRBJ2-2; 7 nucleotides match TRBD2. The germline V gene encodes CDR1 MNHEY and CDR2 SVGAGI. J gave up 0 bases and V 1 base, and 2 bases lay outside the gene matches. This CDR3 has 16 residues.

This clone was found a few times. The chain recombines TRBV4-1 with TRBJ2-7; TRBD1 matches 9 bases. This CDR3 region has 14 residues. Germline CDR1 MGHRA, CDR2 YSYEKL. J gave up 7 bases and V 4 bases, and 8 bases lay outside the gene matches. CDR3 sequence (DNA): TGCGCCAGCAGCCGGGGACAGGGAGTATGGGAGCAGTACTTC. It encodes CASSRGQGVWEQYF.

CDR3 bases: TGTGCCAGCAGTGAAGAGGGGCGTAGTGAGGAGTACTTC. This encodes CASSEEGRSEEYF. The chain has TRBV2 and TRBJ2-5, with D tentatively TRBD1 (5 bases). The germline V and J ends were trimmed by 1 base and 12 bases, with 15 bases remaining between them. The CDR3 is 13 residues long. CDR1 and CDR2 (germline): SNHLY, FYNNEI.

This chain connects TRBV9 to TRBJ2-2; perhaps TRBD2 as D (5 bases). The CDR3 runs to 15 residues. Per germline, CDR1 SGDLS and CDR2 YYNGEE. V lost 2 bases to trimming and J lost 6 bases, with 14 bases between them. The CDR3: CASSVGELVSGELFF. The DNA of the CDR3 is TGTGCCAGCAGCGTCGGGGAACTAGTATCCGGGGAGCTGTTTTTT.

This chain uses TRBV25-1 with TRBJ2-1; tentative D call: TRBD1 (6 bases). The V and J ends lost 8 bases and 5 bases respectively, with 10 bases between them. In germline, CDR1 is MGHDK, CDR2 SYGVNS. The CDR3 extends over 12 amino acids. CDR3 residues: CASSGVHNEQFF. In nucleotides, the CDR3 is TGTGCCAGCTCAGGGGTCCACAATGAGCAGTTCTTC.

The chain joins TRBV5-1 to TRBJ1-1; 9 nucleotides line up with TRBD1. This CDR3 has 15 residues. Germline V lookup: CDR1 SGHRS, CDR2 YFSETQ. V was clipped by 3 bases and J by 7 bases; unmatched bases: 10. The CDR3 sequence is CASSWGQGQHFEAFF. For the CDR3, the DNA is TGCGCCAGCAGCTGGGGACAGGGACAACATTTTGAAGCTTTCTTT.

The CDR3 DNA sequence: TGTGCCAGCAGCCCGACAGGGGACCTCTATGGCTACACCTTC. It codes for CASSPTGDLYGYTF. The V call is TRBV5-5, the J call TRBJ1-2; 8 bases align to TRBD1. The germline V gene has CDR1 SGHKS and CDR2 YYEKEE (reference sequence). The V gene end was trimmed by 4 bases and the J gene end by 4 bases; junction bases not matched to a gene: 6. This CDR3 is 14 amino acids long.

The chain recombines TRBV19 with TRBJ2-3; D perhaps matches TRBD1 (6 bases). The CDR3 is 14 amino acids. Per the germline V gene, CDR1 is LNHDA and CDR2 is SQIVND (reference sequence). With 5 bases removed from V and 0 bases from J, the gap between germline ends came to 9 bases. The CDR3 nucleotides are TGTGCCAGTAGTTCCAGGGGTAGCACAGATACGCAGTATTTT. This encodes CASSSRGSTDTQYF.

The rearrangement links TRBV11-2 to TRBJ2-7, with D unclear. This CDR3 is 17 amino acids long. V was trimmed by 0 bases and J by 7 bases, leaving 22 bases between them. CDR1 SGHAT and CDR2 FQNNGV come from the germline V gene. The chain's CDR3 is CASSLDGPPRHRPEQYF. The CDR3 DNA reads TGTGCCAGCAGCTTAGATGGGCCTCCGAGACACCGTCCGGAGCAGTACTTC.

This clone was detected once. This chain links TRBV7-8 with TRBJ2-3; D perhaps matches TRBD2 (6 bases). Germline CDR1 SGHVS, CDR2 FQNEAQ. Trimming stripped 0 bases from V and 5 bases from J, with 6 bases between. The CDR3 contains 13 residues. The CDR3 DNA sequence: TGTGCCAGCAGCTTAGCGACTAGAGATACGCAGTATTTT. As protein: CASSLATRDTQYF.

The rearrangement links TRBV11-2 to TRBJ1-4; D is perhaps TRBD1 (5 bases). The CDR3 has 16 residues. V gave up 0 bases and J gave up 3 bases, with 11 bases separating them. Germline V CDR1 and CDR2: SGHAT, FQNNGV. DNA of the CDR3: TGTGCCAGCAGCTTAGAAGCGGGCAGGGCTAATGAAAAACTGTTTTTT. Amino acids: CASSLEAGRANEKLFF.